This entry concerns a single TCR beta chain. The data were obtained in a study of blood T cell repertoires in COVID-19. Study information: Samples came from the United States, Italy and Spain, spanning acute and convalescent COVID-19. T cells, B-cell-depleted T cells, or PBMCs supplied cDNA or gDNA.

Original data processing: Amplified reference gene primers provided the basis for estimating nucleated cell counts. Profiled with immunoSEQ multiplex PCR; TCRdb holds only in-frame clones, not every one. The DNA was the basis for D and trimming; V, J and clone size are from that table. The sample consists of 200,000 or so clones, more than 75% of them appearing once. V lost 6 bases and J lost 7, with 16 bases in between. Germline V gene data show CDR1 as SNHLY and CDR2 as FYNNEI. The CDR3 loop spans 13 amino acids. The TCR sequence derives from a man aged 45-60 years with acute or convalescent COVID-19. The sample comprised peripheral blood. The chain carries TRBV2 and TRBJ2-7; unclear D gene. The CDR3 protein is CASSSRVLEEQYF. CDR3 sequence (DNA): TGTGCCAGCAGCTCTAGAGTGCTTGAGGAGCAGTACTTC.